The following is a T cell receptor beta chain sequence with its context. This specimen comes from a study of CD8 T cells in Susac syndrome. Reverse transcription of about 0.45 to 1 ug RNA used random hexamers. A single record per CDR3 protein comes from TCRdb applying MiXCR to the immunoSEQ multiplex PCR reads. The sample includes under 200,000 distinct CDR3 sequences, roughly 95% of them seen just once. The germline CDR1 and CDR2 sequences are MDHEN and SYDVKM. The CDR3 is 17 amino acids. V lost 4 bases, J lost 3 bases, and 19 bases lay in between. The chain uses TRBV28 and TRBJ1-5, with a tentative D call TRBD1 (6 bases). The specimen sequenced was CD4+ T cells from PBMCs. This receptor was taken from a human donor with Susac syndrome. The CDR3 region is CASSSWGGHRDNQPQHF. In nucleotides, the CDR3 is TGTGCCAGCAGTTCTTGGGGGGGACACAGGGACAATCAGCCCCAGCATTTT.